This T cell receptor beta chain was sequenced during a study of OX40 agonist ivuxolimab in advanced cancers. Overall study: Ivuxolimab was administered intravenously to patients at 0.01 to 10 mg/kg every 2 weeks. Anti-PD-1, anti-PD-L1 or anti-CTLA-4 therapy given earlier was allowed, and over 35% had some. Study results and caveats: In CD8+ T cells, expanded clones were on average more numerous than in CD4+. Among patients with partial responses at 0.1-3.0 mg/kg, clonal expansion was among the lowest.

Details on this clone: Its antigen is currently unknown.

The data were produced by immunoSEQ multiplex PCR, yet TCRdb's version contains in-frame clones alone and is incomplete. Among about 26,000 clones, approximately 85% were seen once, and the ten largest hold roughly 33%. V lost 5 bases and J 5 bases, leaving 12 bases between the germline ends. Germline V gene data show CDR1 as SNHLY and CDR2 as FYNNEI. This CDR3 has 14 amino acids. The chain uses TRBV2 and TRBJ1-4; D gene uncertain. This clonotype was obtained from an adult with an advanced solid tumor such as melanoma, head and neck, liver or kidney cancer. The sequenced sample was CD4+ or CD8+ T cells sorted from blood, obtained in a trial of the OX40 agonist ivuxolimab. The DNA of the CDR3 is TGTGCCAGCAGTTCACAGACTTTCAATGAAAAACTGTTTTTT. As protein: CASSSQTFNEKLFF.